The source of this T cell receptor (beta chain) is a study of cytotoxic CD8 clonotypes in ibrutinib-treated CLL. Study overall: Patient counts were ten to eleven relapsed/refractory, about 14 treatment-naive and fewer than 18 IGHV unmutated.

This clone was picked up a small number of times. Its specificity is unknown. Assay: immunoSEQ multiplex PCR; the TCRdb copy retains only in-frame clones and omits some. Of more than 50,000 clones in the sample, roughly 57% were seen once. The germline V gene has CDR1 KGHSH and CDR2 LQKENI. There are 14 residues in the CDR3. The ends lost 0 bases at V and 7 bases at J; junction bases unmatched: 3. Study results and caveats: Baseline clonality, higher than in age-matched healthy donors, tracked circulating CD8+ T-cell counts. Public clonotypes, found uncommonly, either contracted or stayed stable on treatment.

The receptor was isolated from a human donor with chronic lymphocytic leukemia. The sequencing here drew on PBMCs, taken after 12 months of ibrutinib treatment. The gene calls are TRBV18 and TRBJ2-1, with 7 positions matching TRBD2. The CDR3 protein is CASSPPAGENEQFF. The CDR3 bases are TGTGCCAGCTCACCACCGGCGGGGGAAAATGAGCAGTTCTTC.